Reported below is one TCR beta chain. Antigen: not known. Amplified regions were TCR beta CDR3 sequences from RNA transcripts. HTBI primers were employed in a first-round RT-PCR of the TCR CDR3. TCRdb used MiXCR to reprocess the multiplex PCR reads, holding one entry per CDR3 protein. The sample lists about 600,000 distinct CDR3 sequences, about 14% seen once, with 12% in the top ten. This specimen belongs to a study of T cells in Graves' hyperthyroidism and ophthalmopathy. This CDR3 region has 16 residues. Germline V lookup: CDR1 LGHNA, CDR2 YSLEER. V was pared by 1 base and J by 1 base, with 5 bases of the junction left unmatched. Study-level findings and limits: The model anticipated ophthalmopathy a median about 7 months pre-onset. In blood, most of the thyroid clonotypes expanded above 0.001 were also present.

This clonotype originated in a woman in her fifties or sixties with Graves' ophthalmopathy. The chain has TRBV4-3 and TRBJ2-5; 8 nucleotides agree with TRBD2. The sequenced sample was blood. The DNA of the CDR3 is TGCGCCAGCAGCCAAGGCCTACTAGCGGTCCAAGAGACCCAGTACTTC. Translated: CASSQGLLAVQETQYF.